These 21 T cell receptor beta chains share one sample of origin, sequenced in a study of regulatory T cells in long-lasting Graves disease. Time point here: persistent/refractory GD, antithyroid drugs over 5 years with positive TRAb. Extracted PBMC RNA gave rise to the TCR library. The authors built TCR beta libraries using iRepertoire HTBI primers and Arm-PCR of CDR3 regions. TCRdb reanalysed the multiplex PCR reads using MiXCR and keeps one entry per CDR3 protein. This sample yields around 450,000 distinct CDR3 sequences, of which about 22% are seen a single time; over 6% belongs to the top ten. Sequences were derived from peripheral blood mononuclear cells (PBMCs), sampled when the disease was refractory, from a patient treated with antithyroid drugs. The receptor source for this set is a female donor with Graves disease.

This clonotype was picked up many times. V gene TRBV12-3 or TRBV12-4 combines with J gene TRBJ1-2, with unresolved D. V shed 1 base and J shed 3 bases, with 6 bases lying between them. This CDR3 has 13 residues. As DNA, the CDR3 is TGTGCCAGCAGTTTAGGGGAACACTATGGCTACACCTTC. Translation: CASSLGEHYGYTF.

There are many counts of this clonotype. The rearrangement uses TRBV28 and TRBJ2-7; D assignment may be TRBD1 or TRBD2 (5 bases each). Trimming removed 6 bases from V and 3 bases from J, with 9 bases in between. This CDR3 comprises 12 residues. CDR1 is MDHEN and CDR2 is SYDVKM in the germline V gene. The CDR3 here is CASRRGLYEQYF. The CDR3 region has the DNA TGTGCCAGCAGGAGGGGTCTCTACGAGCAGTACTTC.

This sequence joins TRBV10-3 and TRBJ2-7; 12 bases agree with TRBD2. V was clipped by 6 bases and J by 2 bases; unmatched bases: 2. CDR1 ENHRY and CDR2 SYGVKD come from the germline V gene. CDR3 size: 14 residues. The CDR3 reads CAIRTSGSTYEQYF. The CDR3 nucleotides read TGTGCCATCAGGACTAGCGGGAGTACCTACGAGCAGTACTTC.

This clonotype showed up many times. The chain is built from TRBV27 and TRBJ1-1; 7 positions agree with TRBD1. J lost 11 bases, V lost 0 bases, and 6 bases had no gene match. Germline-derived CDR1 and CDR2 are MNHEY and SMNVEV (reference sequence). The CDR3 is 13 amino acids. The CDR3 sequence is CASSLSGGAWAFF. The CDR3 nucleotides read TGTGCCAGCAGTTTATCAGGGGGCGCGTGGGCTTTCTTT.

This clonotype appeared a few times. The rearrangement uses TRBV6-1 and TRBJ1-5, with 7 positions matching TRBD1. CDR3 length: 13 residues. The germline V gene has CDR1 MNHNS and CDR2 SASEGT. V lost 7 bases and J lost 5; bases outside the gene matches: 5. This CDR3 is CASTGTVYQPQHF. The CDR3, as DNA: TGTGCCAGCACCGGGACAGTTTATCAGCCCCAGCATTTT.

This clonotype has only a few counts. The genes are TRBV19 and TRBJ2-2; 7 positions agree with TRBD2. CDR1 and CDR2 (germline): LNHDA, SQIVND (reference sequence). The ends lost 4 bases at V and 4 bases at J; junction bases unmatched: 6. The CDR3 covers 15 residues. CDR3 sequence: CASSTKGGGTGELFF. The CDR3, as DNA: TGTGCCAGTAGTACTAAAGGCGGGGGCACCGGGGAGCTGTTTTTT.

Turning to this clonotype: A far larger clone differs by one base, so this is likely a read error. The rearrangement uses TRBV7-9 and TRBJ1-2, with a weak D call TRBD1 (5 bases). CDR3 size: 14 residues. CDR1 is SEHNR, CDR2 FQNEAQ, per germline (reference sequence). Trimming removed 4 bases from V and 7 bases from J, with 16 bases in between. The CDR3 DNA is TGTGCCAGCAGCTCGGACAAGACAATCTGTGGCTACACCTTC. This encodes CASSSDKTICGYTF.

This clonotype was picked up many times. The rearrangement joins TRBV12-3 or TRBV12-4 to TRBJ2-7; no definite D call. The CDR3 has 11 amino acids. Trimming pared 3 bases from V and 7 bases from J, leaving 7 bases between. CDR3 DNA sequence: TGTGCCAGCAGTTTGCAGCAAGAGCAGTACTTC. Translating it yields CASSLQQEQYF.

A note on this clonotype: At one end the junction does not follow the germline gene, possibly because of a read error. This chain links TRBV7-2 with TRBJ2-4, with TRBD1 identical over 7 bases. The CDR3 runs to 14 residues. Germline loops: CDR1 SGHTA, CDR2 FQGNSA. The CDR3: CAGSPGTDENIQYF. The CDR3, as DNA: TGTGCCGGCAGCCCGGGGACAGATGAAAACATTCAGTACTTC. Based on the CDR3 plus reference TRBV7-2 and TRBJ2-4, the full variable domain is GAGVSQSPSNKVTEKGKDVELRCDPISGHTALYWYRQSLGQGLEFLIYFQGNSAPDKSGLPSDRFSAERTGGSVSTLTIQRTQQEDSAVYLCAGSPGTDENIQYFGAGTRLSVL.

The V call is TRBV11-2, the J call TRBJ2-1; the D call may be TRBD1 or TRBD2 (5 bases each). V was clipped by 1 base and J by 3 bases, with 7 bases between them. Per germline, CDR1 SGHAT and CDR2 FQNNGV. The CDR3 has 14 amino acids. CDR3 coding DNA: TGTGCCAGCAGCTTAGTGGGGGTCTACAATGAGCAGTTCTTC. Amino acid sequence: CASSLVGVYNEQFF.

The chain employs TRBV29-1 and TRBJ2-5, with D unclear. CDR1 is SQVTM and CDR2 is ANQGSEA in the germline V gene. Trimming removed 7 bases from V and 9 bases from J, with 15 bases in between. The CDR3 runs 11 residues. CDR3 bases: TGCAGCGCATCGACGGGCCGGGCCCAGTACTTC. Amino acid sequence: CSASTGRAQYF.

This clonotype was observed many times. CDR3 bases: TGTGCCAGCAGTCCCGGGACAGGGGTCAATCAGCCCCAGCATTTT. The encoded protein is CASSPGTGVNQPQHF. The rearrangement joins TRBV12-3 or TRBV12-4 to TRBJ1-5, with 10 bases fitting TRBD1. The CDR3 covers 15 residues. The V gene end was trimmed by 5 bases and the J gene end by 3 bases; junction bases not matched to a gene: 4.

This clonotype has ten or more counts. The CDR3 sequence: CASSHRQGGLQPQHF. The CDR3 nucleotides read TGTGCCAGCAGTCACCGACAGGGAGGGCTTCAGCCCCAGCATTTT. The chain uses TRBV12-3 or TRBV12-4 and TRBJ1-5, with 7 bases fitting TRBD1. J lost 6 bases, V lost 5 bases, and 10 bases had no gene match. CDR3 size: 15 residues.

This clonotype was detected many times. The J gene is TRBJ1-2, the V gene TRBV12-3 or TRBV12-4; 7 bases match TRBD1. This CDR3 is built from 13 residues. The V and J ends lost 7 bases and 4 bases, in that order; junction bases with no gene match: 6. The CDR3 sequence: CASTRDRLYGYTF. Here the CDR3 DNA reads TGTGCCAGCACCCGGGACAGACTCTATGGCTACACCTTC.

This clonotype has at least ten counts. The chain couples TRBV7-2 to TRBJ2-5; 9 nucleotides line up with TRBD2. V lost 5 bases to trimming and J lost 5 bases; unmatched junction nucleotides: 9. Per germline, CDR1 SGHTA and CDR2 FQGNSA. The CDR3 length is 15 residues. CDR3: CASSPPGTSWETQYF. In DNA form, the CDR3 reads TGTGCCAGCAGCCCCCCCGGGACTAGCTGGGAGACCCAGTACTTC.

With regard to this clonotype: A read error may explain this, as a much larger clone is one base away. No conserved phenylalanine or tryptophan ends this CDR3, so it is likely a read error. V is TRBV3-1 and J is TRBJ2-2, with D uncertain. The CDR3 contains 14 residues. Germline lookup yields CDR1 LGHDT and CDR2 YNNKEL (reference sequence). V shed 8 bases and J shed 9 bases, with 19 bases lying between them. In nucleotides, the CDR3 is TGTGCCAGCGCCCCATCATCGACGCTGAGGGAGCTGTTTTGT. Its translation is CASAPSSTLRELFC.

This chain connects TRBV5-1 to TRBJ1-1; D gene unclear. This CDR3 is 14 amino acids long. The germline V gene has CDR1 SGHRS and CDR2 YFSETQ. The ends were cut back, 7 bases at V and 2 bases at J, with 15 bases in the middle. The CDR3: CASGPGPENTEAFF. The CDR3, as DNA: TGCGCCAGCGGACCCGGACCTGAAAACACTGAAGCTTTCTTT.

This clonotype occurred a few times. The chain has TRBV12-3 or TRBV12-4 and TRBJ2-7; TRBD2 matches 9 bases. The CDR3 extends over 15 amino acids. V trimming: 2 bases; J trimming: 3 bases; junction bases outside the gene matches: 5. The CDR3 is CASSLPLAGVYEQYF. The CDR3 nucleotides read TGTGCCAGCAGTTTACCCTTAGCGGGAGTCTACGAGCAGTACTTC.

This clonotype was found a few times. The chain joins TRBV29-1 to TRBJ1-2, with TRBD1 matching 7 bases. Looked up from germline, CDR1 is SQVTM and CDR2 is ANQGSEA. The CDR3 spans 14 residues. Trimming cost V 0 bases and J 8 bases; bases outside gene matches: 9. CDR3 sequence: CSVEDRARGLGYTF. CDR3 nucleotide sequence: TGCAGCGTTGAAGATCGTGCCAGGGGGTTAGGCTACACCTTC.

This rearrangement joins TRBV11-3 to TRBJ2-3; D gene ambiguous. The CDR3 length is 12 residues. Per germline, CDR1 SGHNT and CDR2 YENEEA. Deletions cut 5 bases from V and 2 bases from J, with 5 bases between. The CDR3 DNA sequence: TGTGCCAGCAGCCGAGCCACAGATACGCAGTATTTT. It translates to CASSRATDTQYF.

A few counts support this clonotype. The chain recombines TRBV20-1 with TRBJ1-2, with D possibly being TRBD1 (5 bases). This CDR3 region has 13 residues. V was pared by 1 base and J by 6 bases, with 12 bases between. The germline CDR1 and CDR2 sequences are DFQATT and SNEGSKA (reference sequence). Written as DNA, the CDR3 is TGCAGTGCTAGAGTTGTGCAGGGAAATGGCTACACCTTC. Encoded protein: CSARVVQGNGYTF.